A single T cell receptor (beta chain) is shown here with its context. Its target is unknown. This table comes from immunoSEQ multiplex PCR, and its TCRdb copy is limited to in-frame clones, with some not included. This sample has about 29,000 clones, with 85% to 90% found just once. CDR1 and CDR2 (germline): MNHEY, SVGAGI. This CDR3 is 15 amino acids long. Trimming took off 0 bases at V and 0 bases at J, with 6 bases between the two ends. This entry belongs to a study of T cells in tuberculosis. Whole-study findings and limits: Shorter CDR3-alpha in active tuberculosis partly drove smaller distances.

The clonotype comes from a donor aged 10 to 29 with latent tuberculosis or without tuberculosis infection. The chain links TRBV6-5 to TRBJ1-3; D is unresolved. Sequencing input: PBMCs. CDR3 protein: CASSYSTGSGNTIYF. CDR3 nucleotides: TGTGCCAGCAGTTACTCGACGGGCTCTGGAAACACCATATATTTT.